The 21 T cell receptor beta chains given below trace back to one sample, sequenced in a study of T cell responses to AZD1222 COVID-19 vaccine. Profiling relied on immunoSEQ multiplex PCR, and the TCRdb table lists in-frame clones only, not all of them. Seen here are about 76,000 clones, more than 60% observed once, and the top ten hold 25% to 30%. Sequencing was performed on peripheral blood, taken 28 days after the second dose of the MenACWY control vaccine. The receptors come from an adult who received the MenACWY meningococcal vaccine as a control.

V is TRBV4-1 and J is TRBJ2-7; maybe TRBD2 (5 bases). The CDR3 has 13 amino acids. Germline V gives CDR1 MGHRA, CDR2 YSYEKL. With 1 base removed from V and 4 bases from J, the gap between germline ends came to 8 bases. CDR3 sequence (DNA): TGCGCCAGCAGCCAAGCGGACTGGTACGAGCAGTACTTC. Protein product: CASSQADWYEQYF.

The genes are TRBV6-5 and TRBJ1-2; a weak D match, TRBD1 (6 bases). Trimming took 7 bases from V and 4 from J, leaving 16 bases between them. The CDR3 loop spans 14 amino acids. CDR1 and CDR2 (germline): MNHEY, SVGAGI. The CDR3, as DNA: TGTGCCAGCACCAACGGGGGGGGCGCCTATGGCTACACCTTC. Translation gives CASTNGGGAYGYTF.

This clone was seen a few times. This chain joins TRBV9 and TRBJ2-1; the D is unclear. CDR1 is SGDLS, CDR2 YYNGEE, per germline. V lost 4 bases and J lost 0, with 14 bases in between. This CDR3 contains 16 residues. In nucleotides, the CDR3 is TGTGCCAGCAGCCTCCGGACCTCCTCCTCCTACAATGAGCAGTTCTTC. Its translation: CASSLRTSSSYNEQFF.

The chain recombines TRBV11-3 with TRBJ2-5; a possible D gene is TRBD1 (7 bases). Germline V lookup: CDR1 SGHNT, CDR2 YENEEA. The CDR3 contains 13 residues. The V end was cut by 4 bases, the J end by 4 bases, with 10 bases between. CDR3 residues: CASSYRGGETQYF. CDR3 sequence (DNA): TGTGCCAGCAGCTACAGGGGAGGAGAGACCCAGTACTTC. Full variable domain (rest looked up from reference TRBV11-3 and TRBJ2-5): EAGVVQSPRYKIIEKKQPVAFWCNPISGHNTLYWYLQNLGQGPELLIRYENEEAVDDSQLPKDRFSAERLKGVDSTLKIQPAELGDSAVYLCASSYRGGETQYFGPGTRLLVL.

The V gene is TRBV5-1, the J gene TRBJ2-1; possibly TRBD2 for D (6 bases). The CDR3 loop spans 15 amino acids. The ends were cut back, 0 bases at V and 9 bases at J, with 16 bases in the middle. Germline V lookup: CDR1 SGHRS, CDR2 YFSETQ. The CDR3 DNA reads as TGCGCCAGCAGCTTGGAGCGACTAGGAGGGCCTGAGCAGTTCTTC. This encodes CASSLERLGGPEQFF.

The chain employs TRBV29-1 and TRBJ1-1; D unresolved. Trimming shortened V by 4 bases and J by 4 bases, and 16 bases separated the two germline ends. Germline CDR1 and CDR2: SQVTM and ANQGSEA. The CDR3 contains 14 residues. CDR3 region: CSVVVGGIGTEAFF. In nucleotides, the CDR3 is TGCAGCGTTGTTGTGGGTGGGATTGGCACTGAAGCTTTCTTT. Based on the CDR3 plus reference TRBV29-1 and TRBJ1-1, the full variable domain is SAVISQKPSRDICQRGTSLTIQCQVDSQVTMMFWYRQQPGQSLTLIATANQGSEATYESGFVIDKFPISRPNLTFSTLTVSNMSPEDSSIYLCSVVVGGIGTEAFFGQGTRLTVV.

This rearrangement joins TRBV6-5 to TRBJ1-5; the match to TRBD1 covers 8 bases. The CDR3 is made up of 15 amino acids. V shed 5 bases, J shed 4 bases, and the junction held 7 bases outside the gene matches. CDR1 and CDR2 from the germline V gene are MNHEY and SVGAGI. This CDR3 reads CASSLTGDQNQPQHF. The CDR3 DNA is TGTGCCAGCAGTCTGACAGGGGACCAAAATCAGCCCCAGCATTTT.

The rearrangement uses TRBV29-1 and TRBJ2-5, with 9 bases identical to TRBD2. The CDR3 consists of 16 residues. Germline assignment: CDR1 SQVTM and CDR2 ANQGSEA. J was trimmed by 6 bases and V by 0 bases; bases with no gene match: 11. The CDR3 protein is CSVEDGQRGVGKTQYF. The CDR3, as DNA: TGCAGCGTTGAAGATGGACAGCGGGGGGTTGGGAAGACCCAGTACTTC. Complete variable domain (other parts from reference TRBV29-1 and TRBJ2-5): SAVISQKPSRDICQRGTSLTIQCQVDSQVTMMFWYRQQPGQSLTLIATANQGSEATYESGFVIDKFPISRPNLTFSTLTVSNMSPEDSSIYLCSVEDGQRGVGKTQYFGPGTRLLVL.

The rearrangement links TRBV5-4 to TRBJ1-5, with D perhaps matching TRBD1 (5 bases). Trimming removed 2 bases from V and 3 bases from J, with 9 bases in between. CDR3 length: 14 residues. In germline, CDR1 is SGHNT, CDR2 YYREEE (reference sequence). CDR3 residues: CASSLGGANQPQHF. CDR3 sequence (DNA): TGTGCCAGCAGCTTAGGAGGGGCCAATCAGCCCCAGCATTTT.

This chain joins TRBV11-2 and TRBJ2-2; D possibly corresponds to TRBD1 (6 bases). Per germline, CDR1 SGHAT and CDR2 FQNNGV. This CDR3 is built from 16 residues. V shed 2 bases and J shed 4 bases, with 14 bases lying between them. In DNA, the CDR3 is TGTGCCAGCAGCTTAAGTCCCACAGGGAGCACCGGGGAGCTGTTTTTT. Its translation: CASSLSPTGSTGELFF. Drawing the rest from reference TRBV11-2 and TRBJ2-2, the complete variable domain is EAGVAQSPRYKIIEKRQSVAFWCNPISGHATLYWYQQILGQGPKLLIQFQNNGVVDDSQLPKDRFSAERLKGVDSTLKIQPAKLEDSAVYLCASSLSPTGSTGELFFGEGSRLTVL.

The rearrangement links TRBV2 to TRBJ1-1; the match to TRBD1 covers 7 bases. Germline CDR1 is SNHLY and CDR2 is FYNNEI. This CDR3 contains 13 residues. V trimming: 8 bases; J trimming: 2 bases; junction bases outside the gene matches: 5. This CDR3 reads CASQGGENTEAFF. CDR3 bases: TGTGCCAGCCAGGGGGGAGAAAACACTGAAGCTTTCTTT.

The CDR3 coding sequence is TGCAGCGTTGAAGATGGAGGGAAGGAACTGTTTTTT. This sequence encodes CSVEDGGKELFF. This chain links TRBV29-1 with TRBJ1-4; D ambiguous. This CDR3 spans 12 amino acids. The V gene lost 0 bases and the J gene lost 12 bases, with 11 bases spanning the gap. Germline V gene data show CDR1 as SQVTM and CDR2 as ANQGSEA.

The chain uses TRBV19 and TRBJ1-5; TRBD1 matches at 7 bases. The CDR3 is 18 residues long. Trimming took 5 bases from V and 1 from J; bases not matched to a gene: 14. Germline loops: CDR1 LNHDA, CDR2 SQIVND (reference sequence). The CDR3 loop reads CASSPGGWTGRSNQPQHF. The CDR3 DNA follows: TGTGCCAGTAGTCCGGGGGGTTGGACAGGAAGGAGCAATCAGCCCCAGCATTTT.

This rearrangement joins TRBV10-3 to TRBJ2-5; 10 bases are shared with TRBD1. The germline gives CDR1 ENHRY, CDR2 SYGVKD. This CDR3 is 15 amino acids long. V gave up 6 bases and J gave up 2 bases; unmatched junction bases: 6. The chain's CDR3 is CAISRDRGLQETQYF. The CDR3 nucleotides are TGTGCCATCAGCCGGGACAGGGGCCTACAAGAGACCCAGTACTTC.

The chain couples TRBV18 to TRBJ2-1; no definite D call. V was trimmed by 6 bases and J by 10 bases, leaving 16 bases between them. The CDR3 is 13 amino acids. Per the germline V gene, CDR1 is KGHSH and CDR2 is LQKENI. CDR3 loop: CASSRSQEREQFF. CDR3 DNA: TGTGCCAGCTCTCGATCCCAGGAACGAGAGCAGTTCTTC.

Regarding this clone: The junction differs from germline at one of its ends, possibly a read error. The chain is built from TRBV6-2 or TRBV6-3 and TRBJ2-7; D could derive from TRBD1 or TRBD2 (5 bases each). This CDR3 comprises 13 residues. Germline CDR1 reads MNHEY; CDR2 reads SVGEGT. CDR3 DNA: TGTGCCACCAGTAGTTCGGGGCCCTCTGGGCAGTACTTC. Its protein product is CATSSSGPSGQYF.

This clone was observed once. The chain uses TRBV6-5 and TRBJ1-5; no clear D gene. Germline-derived CDR1 and CDR2 are MNHEY and SVGAGI. The CDR3 consists of 15 residues. V shed 5 bases and J shed 2 bases, with 13 bases lying between them. DNA of the CDR3: TGTGCCAGCAGTACAGTTCACGGTGGCAATCAGCCCCAGCATTTT. It translates to CASSTVHGGNQPQHF.

This clone was counted once. The chain uses TRBV4-1 and TRBJ2-2, with 12 bases identical to TRBD1. The trim removed 0 bases at V and 7 bases at J, leaving 6 bases unmatched. Germline CDR1 and CDR2: MGHRA and YSYEKL. This CDR3 spans 17 amino acids. The CDR3 is CASSQDPGQGAIGELFF. Written as DNA, the CDR3 is TGCGCCAGCAGCCAAGATCCGGGACAGGGGGCGATCGGGGAGCTGTTTTTT.

The J gene is TRBJ1-1, the V gene TRBV6-5; 7 bases agree with TRBD1. The junction had 3 bases not matched to a gene; V was cut back by 6 bases and J by 2 bases. Germline V gene data show CDR1 as MNHEY and CDR2 as SVGAGI. The CDR3 is made up of 13 amino acids. CDR3 nucleotides: TGTGCCAGCAGCAACAGGGGTAACACTGAAGCTTTCTTT. This gives the protein CASSNRGNTEAFF.

The chain is built from TRBV5-5 and TRBJ2-3, with D hard to call. CDR3 length equals 13 residues. Deletions cut 0 bases from V and 5 bases from J, with 7 bases between. Germline CDR1 and CDR2: SGHKS and YYEKEE (reference sequence). The CDR3 loop reads CASSLGARDTQYF. In DNA, the CDR3 is TGTGCCAGCAGCTTGGGGGCAAGAGATACGCAGTATTTT.

This rearrangement joins TRBV28 to TRBJ1-2, with a possible D match to TRBD1 (6 bases). The CDR3 is 14 amino acids. Per the germline V gene, CDR1 is MDHEN and CDR2 is SYDVKM. V lost 6 bases and J lost 4, with 15 bases in between. CDR3 protein: CASSVTGTSYGYTF. DNA for the CDR3: TGTGCCAGCAGCGTGACAGGAACCTCCTATGGCTACACCTTC.